This TCR beta chain emerged from a study of blood T cell repertoires in COVID-19. This CDR3 comprises 20 residues. Germline CDR1 reads MGHRA; CDR2 reads YSYEKL. J lost 0 bases, V lost 4 bases, and 13 bases had no gene match. The protocol was immunoSEQ multiplex PCR, while the TCRdb copy is restricted to in-frame clones and leaves out a portion. The table records about 210,000 clones, 84% of them present only once. The rearrangement joins TRBV4-1 to TRBJ2-1, with 12 bases aligning to TRBD2. This clonotype originated in a woman between 45 and 65 years old with active or convalescent COVID-19. Material: peripheral blood. The CDR3 DNA is TGCGCCAGCAGCCGAGAAGGGACTAGCGGGTCTAGTGTCTCCTACAATGAGCAGTTCTTC. This encodes CASSREGTSGSSVSYNEQFF.